These T cell receptor beta chains were read from a single sample in a study of T cell responses to AZD1222 COVID-19 vaccine. Repertoires were generated with immunoSEQ multiplex PCR, while TCRdb's copy carries only in-frame clones and drops some. Of around 90,000 clones detected, approximately 83% appear once; the ten largest clones hold roughly 6.3%. The sequencing used peripheral blood, collected on day 0 of AZD1222 vaccination. Receptor source: an adult in good health. CDR3s include the opening cysteine and the closing phenylalanine or tryptophan. A D gene is named only where the DNA matches it firmly. Some rows mark clone size as missing; the rest say once, few, many or name a class of expanded clone.

.,16,TRBV6-5,TRBJ2-7,.,CASSYGSGGEPYEQYF,TGTGCCAGCAGTTATGGGAGTGGCGGGGAACCCTACGAGCAGTACTTC
.,14,TRBV5-4,TRBJ1-2,.,CASSSVDGNYGYTF,TGTGCCAGCAGCTCAGTGGATGGGAACTATGGCTACACCTTC
.,15,TRBV19,TRBJ1-2,.,CASSHFSGGLYGYTF,TGTGCCAGTAGCCATTTCTCGGGGGGGCTCTATGGCTACACCTTC
.,16,TRBV19,TRBJ2-3,TRBD2,CASSRSSGGARDTQYF,TGTGCCAGTAGTAGATCTAGCGGGGGGGCCAGGGATACGCAGTATTTT
.,16,TRBV15,TRBJ1-2,.,CATSRETGYQGYGYTF,TGTGCCACCAGCAGAGAAACAGGGTACCAAGGCTATGGCTACACCTTC
.,17,TRBV9,TRBJ1-2,TRBD1,CASSAAPRTGGAYGYTF,TGTGCCAGCAGCGCCGCCCCCCGGACAGGAGGGGCCTATGGCTACACCTTC
few,15,TRBV7-9,TRBJ2-7,.,CASSYSGTGMNEQYF,TGTGCCAGCAGCTATAGCGGGACAGGGATGAACGAGCAGTACTTC
.,15,TRBV6-6,TRBJ2-2,.,CASSPPGANTGELFF,TGTGCCAGCAGTCCCCCCGGGGCAAACACCGGGGAGCTGTTTTTT
.,17,TRBV4-2,TRBJ1-2,.,CASNRGRFGGSTHGYTF,TGTGCCAGCAATAGAGGCCGCTTCGGGGGCTCCACTCATGGCTACACCTTC
.,14,TRBV7-9,TRBJ2-3,.,CASSPRTLTDTQYF,TGTGCCAGCAGCCCGCGGACCCTCACAGATACGCAGTATTTT
.,16,TRBV3-1/TRBV3-2,TRBJ1-4,.,CASSQEGFPGNEKLFF,TGTGCCAGCAGCCAAGAAGGGTTTCCGGGAAATGAAAAACTGTTTTTT
.,18,TRBV4-2,TRBJ2-7,TRBD1,CASSQDTGGRSITYEQYF,TGTGCCAGCAGCCAAGATACAGGGGGCCGATCAATCACCTACGAGCAGTACTTC
.,13,TRBV7-3,TRBJ1-1,.,CASSLFGGVEAFF,TGTGCCAGCAGCTTATTTGGGGGTGTAGAAGCTTTCTTT
.,16,TRBV24-1,TRBJ2-3,TRBD2,CATSENIAGSTDTQYF,TGTGCCACCAGTGAAAATATAGCGGGAAGCACAGATACGCAGTATTTT
.,15,TRBV7-6,TRBJ2-1,.,CASSALASRNNEQFF,TGTGCCAGCAGCGCTCTAGCGAGCAGGAACAATGAGCAGTTCTTC
few,16,TRBV7-2,TRBJ1-2,TRBD1,CASSLGGTGANYGYTF,TGTGCCAGCAGCTTAGGCGGGACAGGGGCAAACTATGGCTACACCTTC
.,16,TRBV6-2/TRBV6-3,TRBJ1-5,.,CASSYRTDVRYQPQHF,TGTGCCAGCAGTTACAGGACAGATGTACGGTATCAGCCCCAGCATTTT
.,15,TRBV18,TRBJ2-7,.,CASSLLAHSSYEQYF,TGTGCCAGCTCACTCCTAGCGCATAGCTCCTACGAGCAGTACTTC